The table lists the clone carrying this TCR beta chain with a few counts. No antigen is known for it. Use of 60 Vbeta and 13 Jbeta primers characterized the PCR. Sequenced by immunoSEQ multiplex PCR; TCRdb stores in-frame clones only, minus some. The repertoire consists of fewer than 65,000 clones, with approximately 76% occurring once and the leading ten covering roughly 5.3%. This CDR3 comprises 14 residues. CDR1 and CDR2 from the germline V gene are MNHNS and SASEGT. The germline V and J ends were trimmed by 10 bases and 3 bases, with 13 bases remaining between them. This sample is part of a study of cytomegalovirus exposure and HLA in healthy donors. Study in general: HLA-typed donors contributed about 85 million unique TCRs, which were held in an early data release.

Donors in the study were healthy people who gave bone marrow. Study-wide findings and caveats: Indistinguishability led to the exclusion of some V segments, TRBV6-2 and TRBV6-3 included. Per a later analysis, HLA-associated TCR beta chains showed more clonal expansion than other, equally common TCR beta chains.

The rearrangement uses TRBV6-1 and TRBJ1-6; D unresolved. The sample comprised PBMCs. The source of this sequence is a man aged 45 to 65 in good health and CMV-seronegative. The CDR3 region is CATRRLSYNSPLHF. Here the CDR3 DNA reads TGTGCCACCCGGAGGTTGAGCTATAATTCACCCCTCCACTTT.